The 21 T cell receptor beta chains below were found in one sample sequenced in a study of breast tumors, draining lymph nodes, adjacent tissues. TCRdb ran MiXCR on the multiplex PCR reads and lists one entry per CDR3 protein. Among around 230,000 distinct CDR3 sequences, less than 45% were seen once, and the ten largest hold approximately 3.7%. The lymph nodes were axillary draining lymph nodes from breast cancer patients. Specimen: axillary lymph node tissue. These receptors all stem from a female donor with breast cancer. Some clones in this sample may be carry-over from other donors' samples.

This clonotype was found many times. V and J are TRBV12-3 or TRBV12-4 and TRBJ1-5, with 9 bases lining up with TRBD1. Losses at the gene ends were 5 bases for V and 6 bases for J; bases not matched to a gene: 5. The CDR3 runs to 14 residues. The DNA for the CDR3 is TGTGCCAGCAGTGCGGGACAGGGAACTCAGCCCCAGCATTTT. Translating gives CASSAGQGTQPQHF.

Many counts were recorded for this clonotype. This chain uses TRBV10-3 with TRBJ2-2; 11 nucleotides agree with TRBD2. V dropped 7 bases and J dropped 4; count of bases not matched to a gene: 8. The CDR3 has 16 residues. Germline values: CDR1 ENHRY, CDR2 SYGVKD. CDR3 in DNA: TGTGCCATCAAGCCTAGCGGGAGGCGCCTCACCGGGGAGCTGTTTTTT. Protein: CAIKPSGRRLTGELFF.

This clonotype was seen at least ten times. This chain connects TRBV5-1 to TRBJ1-2; a weak D match, TRBD1 (5 bases). Trimming took off 0 bases at V and 5 bases at J, with 8 bases between the two ends. CDR1 is SGHRS and CDR2 is YFSETQ in the germline V gene. This CDR3 is 13 amino acids long. The CDR3 nucleotides read TGCGCCAGCAGCTTGGGCAGGGCTTATGGCTACACCTTC. Its translation is CASSLGRAYGYTF.

The chain couples TRBV29-1 to TRBJ2-7, with TRBD1 as a possible D gene (5 bases). The CDR3 loop spans 11 amino acids. Germline V gene lookup returns CDR1 SQVTM and CDR2 ANQGSEA. V was trimmed by 8 bases and J by 5 bases, leaving 13 bases between them. Here the CDR3 reads CSLAQGHEQYF. As DNA, the CDR3 is TGCAGCTTGGCGCAGGGCCACGAGCAGTACTTC.

This clonotype has a handful of counts. The CDR3 loop is CASSLYRNEQYF. DNA of the CDR3: TGTGCCAGCAGCTTGTATCGGAACGAGCAGTACTTC. The chain carries TRBV5-8 and TRBJ2-7; D remains unclear. The CDR3 loop spans 12 amino acids. Trimming removed 1 base at V and 5 bases at J, with 7 bases between. The V gene's germline CDR1 is SGHTS and CDR2 YDEGEE.

V and J are TRBV25-1 and TRBJ2-1; 12 bases fit TRBD2. The V gene's germline CDR1 is MGHDK and CDR2 SYGVNS. V shed 5 bases and J 5 bases; nucleotides not matched to a gene: 16. CDR3 size: 19 residues. Written as DNA, the CDR3 is TGTGCCAGCAGTTACCCCGGGTCGTCGCTAGCGGGAGGGAACAATGAGCAGTTCTTC. This codes for CASSYPGSSLAGGNNEQFF.

This clonotype was detected once. The chain employs TRBV7-2 and TRBJ2-1, with D perhaps being TRBD1 or TRBD2 (5 bases each). CDR3 length: 19 amino acids. Germline values: CDR1 SGHTA, CDR2 FQGNSA. The germline V and J ends were trimmed by 6 bases and 0 bases, with 24 bases remaining between them. The CDR3 reads CASSSQGTSQLSSYNEQFF. CDR3 bases: TGTGCCAGCAGTTCCCAAGGGACCAGCCAACTAAGCTCCTACAATGAGCAGTTCTTC.

This clonotype came up once. The V call is TRBV2, the J call TRBJ2-5; D is ambiguous. The CDR3 is 13 residues long. Germline CDR1 and CDR2: SNHLY and FYNNEI. Trimming removed 2 bases at V and 9 bases at J, with 13 bases between. The CDR3 DNA reads TGTGCCAGCAGTGAAAGGGTGAAACAGCCCCAGTACTTC. It yields the protein CASSERVKQPQYF.

The rearrangement joins TRBV18 to TRBJ2-5, with a tentative D call TRBD2 (6 bases). This CDR3 spans 13 amino acids. Trimming took off 6 bases at V and 4 bases at J, with 12 bases between the two ends. Germline V lookup: CDR1 KGHSH, CDR2 LQKENI. CDR3 amino acids: CASSGLHGETQYF. DNA for the CDR3: TGTGCCAGCTCGGGACTCCACGGAGAGACCCAGTACTTC.

This clonotype was seen at least ten times. The genes are TRBV2 and TRBJ1-5, with 7 bases lining up with TRBD1. The trim removed 7 bases at V and 6 bases at J, leaving 9 bases unmatched. Germline-derived CDR1 and CDR2 are SNHLY and FYNNEI. The CDR3 sequence is 14 residues long. The CDR3 spells CASTEMTGSQPQHF. In nucleotides, the CDR3 is TGTGCCAGCACCGAAATGACAGGGAGTCAGCCCCAGCATTTT.

This clonotype was observed many times. This chain joins TRBV5-1 and TRBJ1-4; 9 bases line up with TRBD1. The CDR3 consists of 16 residues. Germline CDR1 is SGHRS and CDR2 is YFSETQ. V lost 4 bases, J lost 0 bases, and 4 bases stayed unmatched. CDR3 residues: CASSQGQGPTNEKLFF. CDR3 DNA sequence: TGCGCCAGCAGCCAAGGACAGGGGCCAACTAATGAAAAACTGTTTTTT.

This clonotype came up many times. This chain joins TRBV9 and TRBJ2-1; D possibly matches TRBD1 or TRBD2 (5 bases each). The CDR3 is 14 residues long. V was clipped by 0 bases and J by 9 bases, with 13 bases between them. CDR1 and CDR2 (germline): SGDLS, YYNGEE. The CDR3 sequence: CASSVEGWDLEQFF. CDR3 coding DNA: TGTGCCAGCAGCGTAGAAGGGTGGGACCTTGAGCAGTTCTTC.

This clonotype was seen repeatedly, ten times or more. J is TRBJ2-7 and V is TRBV20-1, with 16 nucleotides matching TRBD2. Losses at the gene ends were 3 bases for V and 5 bases for J; bases not matched to a gene: 7. The CDR3 totals 16 residues. From germline, CDR1 is DFQATT and CDR2 SNEGSKA (reference sequence). This CDR3 reads CSARAGLAGGRNEQYF. CDR3 bases: TGCAGTGCTAGGGCGGGACTAGCGGGAGGGAGGAACGAGCAGTACTTC.

As concerns this clonotype: A read error may be the cause here, since a much bigger clone is one base away. The chain recombines TRBV6-5 with TRBJ1-6; D is uncertain. This CDR3 spans 14 amino acids. Trimming cost V 5 bases and J 10 bases, with 15 bases left between them. Germline V gives CDR1 MNHEY, CDR2 SVGAGI. This chain's CDR3 is CASSQTAQGSPLHF. CDR3 DNA sequence: TGTGCCAGCAGTCAAACGGCCCAAGGATCACCCCTCCACTTT.

This clonotype occurred many times. The genes are TRBV5-1 and TRBJ1-6, with TRBD1 matching over 8 bases. Unmatched junction bases numbered 5, after V lost 0 bases and J lost 9 bases. The CDR3 spans 15 residues. Germline CDR1 and CDR2: SGHRS and YFSETQ. The CDR3 nucleotides are TGCGCCAGCAGCTTGGCCCACAGGGGGTTTTCACCCCTCCACTTT. Translated, it gives CASSLAHRGFSPLHF.

This clonotype was recorded at least ten times. The J gene is TRBJ1-5, the V gene TRBV6-1; D is unresolved. The V gene lost 8 bases and the J gene lost 1 base, with 3 bases spanning the gap. Germline loops: CDR1 MNHNS, CDR2 SASEGT. The CDR3 covers 11 residues. In DNA, the CDR3 is TGTGCCAGCGGCAGCAATCAGCCCCAGCATTTT. Translation: CASGSNQPQHF.

In this sample, this clonotype turned up many times. This rearrangement joins TRBV20-1 to TRBJ2-3; 7 nucleotides align to TRBD1. V lost 4 bases, J lost 2 bases, and 6 bases stayed unmatched. The CDR3 length is 14 residues. Germline V lookup: CDR1 DFQATT, CDR2 SNEGSKA (reference sequence). CDR3 sequence (DNA): TGCAGTGCTATAAGGGGGCCTTCCACAGATACGCAGTATTTT. This codes for CSAIRGPSTDTQYF.

The CDR3 region is CASRGTSGLETQYF. The CDR3 coding sequence is TGTGCCAGCAGGGGGACTAGCGGGCTAGAGACCCAGTACTTC. The chain uses TRBV2 and TRBJ2-5, with TRBD2 matching 12 bases. Losses at the gene ends were 6 bases for V and 4 bases for J; bases not matched to a gene: 3. The CDR3 consists of 14 residues. Germline values: CDR1 SNHLY, CDR2 FYNNEI.

The rearrangement joins TRBV7-9 to TRBJ2-2; D gene unclear. V gave up 6 bases and J gave up 7 bases, with 6 bases separating them. Per the germline V gene, CDR1 is SEHNR and CDR2 is FQNEAQ (reference sequence). The CDR3 is 11 amino acids. For the CDR3, the DNA is TGTGCCAGCAGGCGTAGCGGGGAGCTGTTTTTT. Protein: CASRRSGELFF.

The V gene is TRBV10-3, the J gene TRBJ2-5, with 8 bases aligning to TRBD2. CDR1 and CDR2 from the germline V gene are ENHRY and SYGVKD. The CDR3 has 13 amino acids. V was pared by 6 bases and J by 4 bases, with 4 bases of the junction left unmatched. CDR3 amino acids: CAISGGGGETQYF. CDR3 bases: TGTGCCATCAGCGGGGGGGGCGGAGAGACCCAGTACTTC.

In its sample, this clonotype was seen once. The chain uses TRBV24-1 and TRBJ2-1, with 7 bases matching TRBD1. After removal of 4 bases from V and 5 bases from J, the junction contained 7 bases not matched to a gene. CDR3 length: 15 amino acids. Germline V lookup: CDR1 KGHDR, CDR2 SFDVKD. For the CDR3, the DNA is TGTGCCACCAGTGACCCCGGGACAGACCACAATGAGCAGTTCTTC. Translation gives CATSDPGTDHNEQFF.